This TCR beta chain was recorded in a study of patients and donors after allogeneic stem cell transplantation. This clonotype has a count of ten or more. The trim removed 7 bases at V and 8 bases at J, leaving 9 bases unmatched. The CDR3 is made up of 14 amino acids. CDR1 is SNHLY, CDR2 FYNNEI, per germline. TCRdb processed the RT-PCR reads anew with MiXCR; each CDR3 protein has one entry. This table holds 20,000 or so distinct CDR3 sequences, around 5.3% found once. The chain joins TRBV2 to TRBJ2-4; 9 bases agree with TRBD1. The specimen sequenced was blood, either unsorted or a sorted T cell fraction (not recorded which). This TCR was recovered from a human donor who was either an allogeneic HSCT recipient or a stem cell or donor lymphocyte infusion donor (not recorded which). It is not recorded whose cells these are; they may come from a transplant donor. The CDR3 coding sequence is TGTGCCAGCAAGAGCGACAGGGGGTCAGACATTCAGTACTTC. Translating it yields CASKSDRGSDIQYF.